This entry describes one T cell receptor beta chain. What it recognizes is unknown. The CDR3 extends over 13 amino acids. The germline V gene encodes CDR1 SGHAT and CDR2 FQNNGV. The V gene lost 3 bases and the J gene lost 0 bases, with 6 bases spanning the gap. The sample is drawn from a study of PD-1 blockade in mismatch repair-deficient tumors. Time point specified: 10-day in vitro stimulation with candidate mutation-associated neoantigen peptide 1. Mismatch repair deficiency was confirmed in all patients, by PCR or immunohistochemistry. Each of several ELISpot-reactive candidate peptides was used for roughly 10-day stimulation. A no-peptide control culture served as baseline for clone fold changes. TCRdb's copy holds only in-frame clones and misses some; the assay was immunoSEQ multiplex PCR. Among some 9,700 clones listed, approximately 84% were seen once.

The chain couples TRBV11-2 to TRBJ2-7; no firm D call. The TCR originated in an adult with mismatch repair-deficient cancer. The sequenced sample was cells cultured in vitro, obtained from a patient treated with pembrolizumab. This chain's CDR3 is CASSLGGSYEQYF. CDR3 sequence (DNA): TGTGCCAGCAGCTTGGGCGGCTCCTACGAGCAGTACTTC.